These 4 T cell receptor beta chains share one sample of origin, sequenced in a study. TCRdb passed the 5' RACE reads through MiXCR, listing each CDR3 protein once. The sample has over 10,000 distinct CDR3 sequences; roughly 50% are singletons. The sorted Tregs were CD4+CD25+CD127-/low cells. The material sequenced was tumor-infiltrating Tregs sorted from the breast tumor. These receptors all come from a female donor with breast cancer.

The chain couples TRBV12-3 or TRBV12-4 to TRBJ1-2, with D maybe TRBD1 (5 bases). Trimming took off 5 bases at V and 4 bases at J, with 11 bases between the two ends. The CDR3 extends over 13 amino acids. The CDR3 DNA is TGTGCCAGCAGTAACCAGGGTTTCTATGGCTACACCTTC. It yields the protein CASSNQGFYGYTF.

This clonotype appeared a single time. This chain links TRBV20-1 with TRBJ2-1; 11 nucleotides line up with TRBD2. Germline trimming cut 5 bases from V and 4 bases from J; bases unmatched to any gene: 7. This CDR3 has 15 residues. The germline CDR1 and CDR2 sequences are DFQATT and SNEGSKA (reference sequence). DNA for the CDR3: TGCAGTGCTGAAACTAGCGGGAGCGGTTACAATGAGCAGTTCTTC. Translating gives CSAETSGSGYNEQFF.

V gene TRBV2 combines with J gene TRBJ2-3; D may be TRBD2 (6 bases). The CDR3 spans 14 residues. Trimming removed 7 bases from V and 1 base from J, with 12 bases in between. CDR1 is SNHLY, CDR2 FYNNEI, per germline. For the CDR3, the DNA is TGTGCCAGCAAGTGGGAGCGGGGCACAGATACGCAGTATTTT. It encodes CASKWERGTDTQYF.

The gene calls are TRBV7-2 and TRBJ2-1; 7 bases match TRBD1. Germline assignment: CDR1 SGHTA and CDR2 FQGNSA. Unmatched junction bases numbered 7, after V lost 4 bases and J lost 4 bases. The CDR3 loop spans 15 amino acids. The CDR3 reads CASSSLTGRYNEQFF. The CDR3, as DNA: TGTGCCAGCAGCTCCTTGACAGGGCGGTACAATGAGCAGTTCTTC.